A selection of T cell receptor beta chains follows, all from one sample in a study of CD8 T cells in ankylosing spondylitis. TCRdb used MiXCR to reprocess the 5' RACE reads, holding one entry per CDR3 protein. The sample gives 700,000 or so distinct CDR3 sequences, roughly 19% of which show up once; 19% is in the top ten. What was sequenced was blood, either unsorted or a sorted T cell fraction (not recorded which). The receptors were sampled from a male donor with ankylosing spondylitis. The conserved cysteine and the conserved F or W are not part of the CDR3 here. Fields, in order: V gene, J gene, D gene, CDR3 protein. The D gene is left open where the match is weak.

TRBV7-9	TRBJ2-7	TRBD1	ASSNRTGFYEQY
TRBV2	TRBJ2-2	.	ASSANGGRTGELF
TRBV20-1	TRBJ1-2	.	SARTAANYGYT
TRBV4-3	TRBJ2-3	TRBD2	ASSQVTSGRGRDTQY
TRBV27	TRBJ2-5	.	ASSLSWANIQETQY
TRBV6-1	TRBJ1-1	TRBD1	ASTGQMNTEAF
TRBV27	TRBJ2-6	.	ASSLWREASGANVLT
TRBV6-5	TRBJ2-7	TRBD2	ASSYAKTSGRSYEQY
TRBV15	TRBJ2-7	.	ATSYQAAGNYEQY
TRBV20-1	TRBJ1-2	.	SANRQIYGYT
TRBV5-1	TRBJ2-7	TRBD2	ASSFPSGEGEQY
TRBV20-1	TRBJ2-7	TRBD1	SASQGSSYEQY
TRBV18	TRBJ2-2	TRBD2	ASSLRNERESNTGELF
TRBV5-1	TRBJ2-4	.	ASSLGEGITKNIQY
TRBV6-1	TRBJ1-1	.	ASSRGQEGGEAF
TRBV20-1	TRBJ2-5	.	SARLGQQETQY
TRBV29-1	TRBJ2-1	.	SVERGGADTYNEQF
TRBV11-1	TRBJ2-3	TRBD1	ASSQGTEDTQY
TRBV15	TRBJ1-4	TRBD1	ATSSGTGSSTNEKLF
TRBV20-1	TRBJ1-1	.	SARDGVLTEAF
TRBV9	TRBJ2-7	.	ASSPYPGDEQY
TRBV12-3/TRBV12-4	TRBJ1-1	.	ASSLLDERRRLGEAF
TRBV6-1	TRBJ1-5	.	ASSEALRGAYNQPQH
TRBV12-3/TRBV12-4	TRBJ2-2	.	ASSPDNGELF
TRBV19	TRBJ1-1	TRBD1	ASSRGQGFAEAF
TRBV10-3	TRBJ1-3	TRBD1	AINRQGSSGNTIY
TRBV10-3	TRBJ1-2	.	AISESSLNYGYT
TRBV24-1	TRBJ2-3	.	ATSTNRADTQY
TRBV20-1	TRBJ2-4	TRBD2	SAGTSGKNIQY
TRBV5-1	TRBJ2-7	TRBD1	ASSFGGTGIYEQY
TRBV5-1	TRBJ1-1	TRBD1	ASSVDRANTEAF
TRBV5-6	TRBJ1-1	.	ASSLERGGNTEAF
TRBV5-1	TRBJ2-1	.	ASNSGLGALYNEQF
TRBV29-1	TRBJ2-6	TRBD1	SATGTESSGANVLT
TRBV9	TRBJ1-4	.	ASSTYATNEKLF
TRBV12-3/TRBV12-4	TRBJ1-5	.	ASSPIPPDRQPQH
TRBV7-2	TRBJ2-7	.	ASSSGDGLEQY
TRBV7-2	TRBJ2-1	TRBD2	ASSLAGTSFNEQF
TRBV28	TRBJ2-3	TRBD2	ASSSPGPSGGGDTQY